Reported below is one T cell receptor (beta chain). The entry originates in a study of control samples from healthy donors and cancer patients. Assay: immunoSEQ multiplex PCR; the TCRdb copy retains only in-frame clones and omits some. Of about 120,000 clones listed, more than 70% are singletons. The V gene lost 4 bases and the J gene lost 1 base, with 11 bases spanning the gap. Germline CDR1 is LGHNA and CDR2 is YSLEER. This CDR3 spans 14 amino acids. Sequenced sample: blood. The rearrangement joins TRBV4-3 to TRBJ2-7; possibly TRBD1 for D (6 bases). The source is a woman in her 70s in good health. The CDR3 DNA reads as TGCGCCAGCAGCCCGACAGGCGTTTCCTACGAGCAGTACTTC. Protein: CASSPTGVSYEQYF.